The rows below give T cell receptor beta chains drawn from one sample of a study of cytomegalovirus exposure and HLA in healthy donors. Sequencing was performed with immunoSEQ multiplex PCR; in TCRdb, only in-frame clones are kept and a portion is missing. The sample records some 200,000 clones, about 80% being singletons. Sequenced: PBMCs. These receptors came from a woman aged 30 to 39 in good health and CMV-seronegative. Both conserved end residues are part of each CDR3. Each record gives: D gene, J gene, V gene, clone size, CDR3 DNA, CDR3 protein. The D gene is left open where the match is weak. Clone size is given for some rows only: seen once, a few or many times, or a class if the clone is expanded.

D gene: -
J gene: TRBJ2-6
V gene: TRBV6-1
clone size: -
CDR3 DNA: TGTGCCAGCAGTGACAGGGCTGGGGCCAACGGCCTGACTTTC
CDR3 protein: CASSDRAGANGLTF

D gene: -
J gene: TRBJ1-2
V gene: TRBV11-2
clone size: -
CDR3 DNA: TGTGCCAGCAGCTTAGTTTCAGGGGCCGATGGCTACACCTTC
CDR3 protein: CASSLVSGADGYTF

D gene: TRBD1
J gene: TRBJ2-7
V gene: TRBV29-1
clone size: -
CDR3 DNA: TGCAGCGCCACCACAGGGGGCTACGAGCAGTACTTC
CDR3 protein: CSATTGGYEQYF

D gene: TRBD2
J gene: TRBJ2-1
V gene: TRBV9
clone size: -
CDR3 DNA: TGTGCCAGCAGCGTAGGGAAGGGGCGGGGGAACAATGAGCAGTTCTTC
CDR3 protein: CASSVGKGRGNNEQFF

D gene: TRBD2
J gene: TRBJ2-1
V gene: TRBV5-1
clone size: -
CDR3 DNA: TGCGCCAGCCGAACTACGGGGGGGCCCAATGAGCAGTTCTTC
CDR3 protein: CASRTTGGPNEQFF

D gene: -
J gene: TRBJ2-1
V gene: TRBV7-9
clone size: -
CDR3 DNA: TGTGCCAGCAGCTTAAGGGACACCTACAATGAGCAGTTCTTC
CDR3 protein: CASSLRDTYNEQFF

D gene: -
J gene: TRBJ2-7
V gene: TRBV19
clone size: -
CDR3 DNA: TGTGCCAGTAGAAGTCAGGGGGGTGGCGACGAGCAGTACTTC
CDR3 protein: CASRSQGGGDEQYF

D gene: -
J gene: TRBJ2-7
V gene: TRBV16
clone size: -
CDR3 DNA: TGTGCCAGCAGCGACACAGGTTACTACGAGCAGTACTTC
CDR3 protein: CASSDTGYYEQYF

D gene: -
J gene: TRBJ2-7
V gene: TRBV11-2
clone size: -
CDR3 DNA: TGTGCCAGCAGCTCGCAGACAGGTACCTACGAGCAGTACTTC
CDR3 protein: CASSSQTGTYEQYF

D gene: -
J gene: TRBJ2-1
V gene: TRBV18
clone size: -
CDR3 DNA: TGTGCCAGCTCACCTGAAGACTCCGCCTCCTACAATGAGCAGTTCTTC
CDR3 protein: CASSPEDSASYNEQFF

D gene: -
J gene: TRBJ2-7
V gene: TRBV27
clone size: -
CDR3 DNA: TGTGCCAGCGCATCTAGCACTTTCCTCTACGAGCAGTACTTC
CDR3 protein: CASASSTFLYEQYF

D gene: -
J gene: TRBJ2-5
V gene: TRBV20-1
clone size: -
CDR3 DNA: TGCAGTGCTAGATACGAGGAGACCCAGTACTTC
CDR3 protein: CSARYEETQYF

D gene: TRBD2
J gene: TRBJ2-2
V gene: TRBV27
clone size: -
CDR3 DNA: TGTGCCAGCCGTCTTGAGGGACTAGCGGGCACCGGGGAGCTGTTTTTT
CDR3 protein: CASRLEGLAGTGELFF

D gene: TRBD2
J gene: TRBJ2-3
V gene: TRBV7-9
clone size: few
CDR3 DNA: TGTGCCAGCAGCTTAGTCCTAGCGGGAGGCCTCACAGATACGCAGTATTTT
CDR3 protein: CASSLVLAGGLTDTQYF

D gene: -
J gene: TRBJ2-7
V gene: TRBV28
clone size: -
CDR3 DNA: TGTGCCAGCACCCTCGGGACTGGGAGCTCCTACGAGCAGTACTTC
CDR3 protein: CASTLGTGSSYEQYF

D gene: -
J gene: TRBJ2-3
V gene: TRBV10-2
clone size: -
CDR3 DNA: TGCGCCAGCAGGAGCATTAACGTTACGCAGTATTTT
CDR3 protein: CASRSINVTQYF

D gene: TRBD1
J gene: TRBJ2-7
V gene: TRBV28
clone size: -
CDR3 DNA: TGTGCCAGCAAACAGGGGAATAACGAGCAGTACTTC
CDR3 protein: CASKQGNNEQYF

D gene: -
J gene: TRBJ2-5
V gene: TRBV7-9
clone size: -
CDR3 DNA: TGTGCCAGCAGCTGGGCCGGGACACCGCTCGAGACCCAGTACTTC
CDR3 protein: CASSWAGTPLETQYF

D gene: -
J gene: TRBJ1-6
V gene: TRBV11-2
clone size: -
CDR3 DNA: TGTGCCAGCAGCTTACCGGGAAATTCACCCCTCCACTTT
CDR3 protein: CASSLPGNSPLHF

D gene: TRBD2
J gene: TRBJ2-3
V gene: TRBV6-1
clone size: few
CDR3 DNA: TGTGCCAGCAGAGTACTAGCGGGAGGCACAGATACGCAGTATTTT
CDR3 protein: CASRVLAGGTDTQYF

D gene: TRBD1
J gene: TRBJ2-3
V gene: TRBV15
clone size: -
CDR3 DNA: TGTGCCACCAGCAGAGGACAGGGGATGTCAGATACGCAGTATTTT
CDR3 protein: CATSRGQGMSDTQYF

D gene: -
J gene: TRBJ2-1
V gene: TRBV7-3
clone size: -
CDR3 DNA: TGTGCCAGCAGCTTGGTTACTAGCTCCTACAATGAGCAGTTCTTC
CDR3 protein: CASSLVTSSYNEQFF

D gene: TRBD1
J gene: TRBJ1-1
V gene: TRBV15
clone size: -
CDR3 DNA: TGTGCCACCAGCCGGCCCAGGGGGGTGGTCACTGAAGCTTTCTTT
CDR3 protein: CATSRPRGVVTEAFF

D gene: -
J gene: TRBJ2-7
V gene: TRBV28
clone size: -
CDR3 DNA: TGTGCCAGCAGCATAGAGGCCTACGAGCAGTACTTC
CDR3 protein: CASSIEAYEQYF

D gene: -
J gene: TRBJ2-7
V gene: TRBV29-1
clone size: -
CDR3 DNA: TGCAGCGCAAGAATAACAGATACCTACGAGCAGTACTTC
CDR3 protein: CSARITDTYEQYF

D gene: TRBD2
J gene: TRBJ2-1
V gene: TRBV15
clone size: -
CDR3 DNA: TGTGCCACCAGCAGGAGGTTAGCGGGGGGGAGTATAAATGAGCAGTTCTTC
CDR3 protein: CATSRRLAGGSINEQFF

D gene: -
J gene: TRBJ2-2
V gene: TRBV11-3
clone size: -
CDR3 DNA: TGTGCCAGCAGCTTAGCGGTACCCGGGGAGCTGTTTTTT
CDR3 protein: CASSLAVPGELFF

D gene: TRBD1
J gene: TRBJ2-3
V gene: TRBV9
clone size: once
CDR3 DNA: TGTGCCAGCAGCGTAGGGGACAGGGTAGTGACAGATACGCAGTATTTT
CDR3 protein: CASSVGDRVVTDTQYF

D gene: -
J gene: TRBJ2-7
V gene: TRBV25-1
clone size: -
CDR3 DNA: TGTGCCAGCAGTGACTTCCTCTACGAGCAGTACTTC
CDR3 protein: CASSDFLYEQYF

D gene: TRBD1
J gene: TRBJ2-6
V gene: TRBV7-9
clone size: -
CDR3 DNA: TGTGCCAGCAGCGCCCAGGGGGCCCGCTCTGGGGCCAACGGCCTGACTTTC
CDR3 protein: CASSAQGARSGANGLTF

D gene: TRBD1
J gene: TRBJ2-3
V gene: TRBV6-1
clone size: -
CDR3 DNA: TGTGCCAGCAGTGAACCGGGACAGAACACAGATACGCAGTATTTT
CDR3 protein: CASSEPGQNTDTQYF

D gene: -
J gene: TRBJ2-1
V gene: TRBV18
clone size: -
CDR3 DNA: TGTGCCACCCCGAAGGACAGTCCCGGGTACAATGAGCAGTTCTTC
CDR3 protein: CATPKDSPGYNEQFF

D gene: -
J gene: TRBJ1-4
V gene: TRBV2
clone size: -
CDR3 DNA: TGTGCCAGCAGTGATATAGGGGGGGCAACTAATGAAAAACTGTTTTTT
CDR3 protein: CASSDIGGATNEKLFF